Listed here is a single TCR beta chain. Sequencing was performed with immunoSEQ multiplex PCR; in TCRdb, only in-frame clones are kept and a portion is missing. Counted here are 300,000 to 400,000 clones, 87% occurring once; the ten biggest clones make up about 2.3%. This sample stems from a study of blood T cell repertoires in COVID-19. This CDR3 region has 14 residues. V was pared by 1 base and J by 7 bases, with 16 bases between. Germline V gene data show CDR1 as GTSNPN and CDR2 as SVGIG (reference sequence). The chain recombines TRBV30 with TRBJ1-2; D may be TRBD1 (6 bases). The TCR sequence derives from a woman aged 60-70 years with COVID-19, enrolled during active disease. The sample taken for sequencing was peripheral blood. In nucleotides, the CDR3 is TGTGCCTGGAGTGGGACAACAGGGATTTCTGGCTACACCTTC. It specifies CAWSGTTGISGYTF.